This entry lists 4 T cell receptor beta chains sequenced from one sample in a study of T cell repertoires in aging, cancer and after chemotherapy. Peripheral blood genomic DNA, not sorted cells or RNA, was the template. TRB rearrangements spanning V, D and J were amplified using mixed TRB-A/B primers. TCRdb itself ran the multiplex PCR reads through MiXCR, one entry per CDR3 protein. The sample lists about 270 distinct CDR3 sequences; under 30% were seen once. The sample comprised blood. These TCRs come from a human donor in good health.

Only one count was recorded for this clonotype. The J gene is TRBJ2-2, the V gene TRBV5-6; 7 positions agree with TRBD1. V shed 4 bases, J shed 1 base, and the junction held 7 bases outside the gene matches. This CDR3 has 16 residues. CDR1 and CDR2 (germline): SGHDT, YYEEEE. The CDR3 DNA reads TGTGCCAGCAGCCCGACAGGGTCCCTGAACACCGGGGAGCTGTTTTTT. It codes for CASSPTGSLNTGELFF.

By proportion, this clonotype is medium-sized (0.01 to 0.1%). The chain has TRBV15 and TRBJ1-2, with D unresolved. The V end was cut by 2 bases, the J end by 2 bases, with 15 bases between. The CDR3 extends over 16 amino acids. The germline V gene encodes CDR1 LNHNV and CDR2 YYDKDF (reference sequence). The CDR3 nucleotides are TGTGCCACCAGCAGATTCATCGGCAGAAGAAACTATGGCTACACCTTC. Protein: CATSRFIGRRNYGYTF.

The CDR3 region is CASRESEVMPQHF. DNA of the CDR3: TGTGCCAGCAGGGAGTCAGAGGTGATGCCCCAGCATTTT. The chain combines TRBV2 with TRBJ1-5; D is uncertain. This CDR3 comprises 13 residues. Germline values: CDR1 SNHLY, CDR2 FYNNEI. V lost 6 bases and J 9 bases, leaving 15 bases between the germline ends.

This chain connects TRBV24-1 to TRBJ2-3, with D possibly being TRBD1 (6 bases). Germline V CDR1 and CDR2: KGHDR, SFDVKD. This CDR3 region has 17 residues. V was pared by 3 bases and J by 3 bases, with 18 bases between. CDR3 protein: CATSDRVQSQGTDTQYF. The CDR3 region has the DNA TGTGCCACCAGTGATCGGGTACAGTCCCAGGGGACAGATACGCAGTATTTT.